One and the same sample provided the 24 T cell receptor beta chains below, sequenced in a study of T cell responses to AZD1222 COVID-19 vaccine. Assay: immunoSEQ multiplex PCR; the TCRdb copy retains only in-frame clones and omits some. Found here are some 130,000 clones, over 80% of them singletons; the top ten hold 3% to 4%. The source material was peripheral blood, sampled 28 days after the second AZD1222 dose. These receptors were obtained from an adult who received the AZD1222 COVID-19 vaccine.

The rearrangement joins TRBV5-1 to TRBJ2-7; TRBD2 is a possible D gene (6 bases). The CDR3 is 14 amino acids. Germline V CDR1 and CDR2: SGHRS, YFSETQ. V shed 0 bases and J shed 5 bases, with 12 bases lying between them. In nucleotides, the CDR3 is TGCGCCAGCAGCTTGGACTCGGGGAGGAACGAGCAGTACTTC. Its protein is CASSLDSGRNEQYF.

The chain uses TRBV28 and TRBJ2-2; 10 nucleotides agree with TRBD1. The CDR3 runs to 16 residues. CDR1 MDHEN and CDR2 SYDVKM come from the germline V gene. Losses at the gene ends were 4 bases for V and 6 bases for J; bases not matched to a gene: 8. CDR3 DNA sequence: TGTGCCAGCAGTTCCGGGACAGGGGTTGTCGCCGGGGAGCTGTTTTTT. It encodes CASSSGTGVVAGELFF.

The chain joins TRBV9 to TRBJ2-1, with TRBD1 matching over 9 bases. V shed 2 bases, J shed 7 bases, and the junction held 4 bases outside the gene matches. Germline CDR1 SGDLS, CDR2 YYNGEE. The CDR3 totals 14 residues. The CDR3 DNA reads TGTGCCAGCAGCGTTGGACAGGGGAGGAATGAGCAGTTCTTC. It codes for CASSVGQGRNEQFF.

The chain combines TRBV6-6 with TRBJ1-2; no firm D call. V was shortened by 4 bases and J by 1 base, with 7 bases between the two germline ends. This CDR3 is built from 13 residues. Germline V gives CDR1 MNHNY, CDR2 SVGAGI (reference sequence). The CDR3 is CASSWEGNYGYTF. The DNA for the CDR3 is TGTGCCAGCAGTTGGGAGGGTAACTATGGCTACACCTTC.

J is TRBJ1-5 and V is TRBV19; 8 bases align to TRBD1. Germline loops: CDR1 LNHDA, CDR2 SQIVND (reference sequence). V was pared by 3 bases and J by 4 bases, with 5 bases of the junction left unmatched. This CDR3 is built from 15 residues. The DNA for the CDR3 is TGTGCCAGTAGTATCAGGGGGCGTGGGAATCAGCCCCAGCATTTT. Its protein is CASSIRGRGNQPQHF.

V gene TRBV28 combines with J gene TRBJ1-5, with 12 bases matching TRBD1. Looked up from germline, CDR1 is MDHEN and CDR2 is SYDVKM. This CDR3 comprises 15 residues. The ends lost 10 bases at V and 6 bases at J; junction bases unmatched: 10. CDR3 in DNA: TGTGCCACCTCCCTACCGGGACAGGGGGCTCAGCCCCAGCATTTT. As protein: CATSLPGQGAQPQHF.

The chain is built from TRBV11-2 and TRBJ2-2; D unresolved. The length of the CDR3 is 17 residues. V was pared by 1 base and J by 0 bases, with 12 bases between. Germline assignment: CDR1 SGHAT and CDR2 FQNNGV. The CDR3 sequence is CASSLVVGVANTGELFF. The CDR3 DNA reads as TGTGCCAGCAGCTTAGTAGTTGGAGTAGCGAACACCGGGGAGCTGTTTTTT.

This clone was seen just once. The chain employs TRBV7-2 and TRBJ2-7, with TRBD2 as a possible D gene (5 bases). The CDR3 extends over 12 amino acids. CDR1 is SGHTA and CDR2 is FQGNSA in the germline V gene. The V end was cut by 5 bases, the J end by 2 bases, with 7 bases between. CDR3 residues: CASSGSPYEQYF. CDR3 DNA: TGTGCCAGCAGCGGGAGTCCCTACGAGCAGTACTTC.

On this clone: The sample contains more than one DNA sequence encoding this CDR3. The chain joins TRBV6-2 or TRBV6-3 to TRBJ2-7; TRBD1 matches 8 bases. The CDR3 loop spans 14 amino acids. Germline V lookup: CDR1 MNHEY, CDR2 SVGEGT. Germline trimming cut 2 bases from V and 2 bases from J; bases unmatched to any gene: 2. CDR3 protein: CASSYGQGPYEQYF. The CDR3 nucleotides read TGTGCCAGCAGTTACGGACAGGGACCCTACGAGCAGTACTTC.

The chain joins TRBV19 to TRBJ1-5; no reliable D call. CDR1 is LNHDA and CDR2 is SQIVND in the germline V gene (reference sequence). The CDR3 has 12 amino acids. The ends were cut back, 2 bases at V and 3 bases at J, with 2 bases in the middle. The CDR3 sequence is CASSINNQPQHF. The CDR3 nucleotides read TGTGCCAGTAGTATAAACAATCAGCCCCAGCATTTT.

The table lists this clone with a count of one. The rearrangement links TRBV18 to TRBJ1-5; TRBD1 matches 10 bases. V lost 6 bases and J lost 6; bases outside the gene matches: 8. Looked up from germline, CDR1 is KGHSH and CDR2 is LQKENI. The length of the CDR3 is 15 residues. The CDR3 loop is CASSGGTGEGQPQHF. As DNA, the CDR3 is TGTGCCAGCTCGGGCGGGACAGGGGAAGGTCAGCCCCAGCATTTT.

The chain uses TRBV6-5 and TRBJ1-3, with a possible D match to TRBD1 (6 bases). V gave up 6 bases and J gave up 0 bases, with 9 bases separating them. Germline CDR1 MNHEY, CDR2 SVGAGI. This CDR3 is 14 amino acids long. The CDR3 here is CASRRGSSGNTIYF. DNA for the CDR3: TGTGCCAGCAGAAGGGGGAGCTCTGGAAACACCATATATTTT.

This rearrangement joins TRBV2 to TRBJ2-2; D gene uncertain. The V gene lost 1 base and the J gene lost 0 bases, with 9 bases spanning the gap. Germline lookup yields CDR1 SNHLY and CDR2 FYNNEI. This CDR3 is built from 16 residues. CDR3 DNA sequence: TGTGCCAGCAGTGAAGTTGGACGAACGAACACCGGGGAGCTGTTTTTT. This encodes CASSEVGRTNTGELFF.

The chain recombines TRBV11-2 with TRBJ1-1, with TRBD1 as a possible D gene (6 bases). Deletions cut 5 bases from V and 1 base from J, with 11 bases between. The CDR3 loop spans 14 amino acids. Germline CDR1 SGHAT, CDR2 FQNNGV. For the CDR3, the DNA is TGTGCCAGCAGCCCCACCAGGGGGAACACTGAAGCTTTCTTT. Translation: CASSPTRGNTEAFF.

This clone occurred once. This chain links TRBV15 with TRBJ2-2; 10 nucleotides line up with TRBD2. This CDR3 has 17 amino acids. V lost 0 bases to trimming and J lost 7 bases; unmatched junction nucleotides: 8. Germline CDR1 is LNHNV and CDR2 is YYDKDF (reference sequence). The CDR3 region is CATSRDGLAGVGGELFF. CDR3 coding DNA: TGTGCCACCAGCAGAGATGGGCTAGCGGGAGTGGGCGGGGAGCTGTTTTTT.

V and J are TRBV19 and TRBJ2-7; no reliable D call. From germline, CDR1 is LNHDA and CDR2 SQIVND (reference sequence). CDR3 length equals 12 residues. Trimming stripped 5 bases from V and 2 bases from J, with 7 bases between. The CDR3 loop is CASSQNAYEQYF. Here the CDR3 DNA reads TGTGCCAGTAGTCAGAACGCCTACGAGCAGTACTTC.

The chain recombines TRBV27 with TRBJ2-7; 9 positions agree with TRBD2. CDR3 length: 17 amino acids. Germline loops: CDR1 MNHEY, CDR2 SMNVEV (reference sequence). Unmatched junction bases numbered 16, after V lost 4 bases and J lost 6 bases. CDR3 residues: CASSSPGMAGGRSEQYF. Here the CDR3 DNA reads TGTGCCAGCAGTTCCCCCGGGATGGCGGGAGGGCGAAGCGAGCAGTACTTC.

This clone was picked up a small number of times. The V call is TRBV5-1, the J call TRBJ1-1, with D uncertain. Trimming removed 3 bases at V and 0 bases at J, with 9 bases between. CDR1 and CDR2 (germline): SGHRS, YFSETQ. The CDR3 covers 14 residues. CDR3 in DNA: TGCGCCAGCAGCTCAAATACAGTGAACACTGAAGCTTTCTTT. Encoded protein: CASSSNTVNTEAFF.

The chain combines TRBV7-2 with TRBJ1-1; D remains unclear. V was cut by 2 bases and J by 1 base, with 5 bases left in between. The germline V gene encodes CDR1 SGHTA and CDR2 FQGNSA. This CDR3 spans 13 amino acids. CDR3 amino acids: CASSLHKNTEAFF. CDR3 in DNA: TGTGCCAGCAGCTTACACAAGAACACTGAAGCTTTCTTT.

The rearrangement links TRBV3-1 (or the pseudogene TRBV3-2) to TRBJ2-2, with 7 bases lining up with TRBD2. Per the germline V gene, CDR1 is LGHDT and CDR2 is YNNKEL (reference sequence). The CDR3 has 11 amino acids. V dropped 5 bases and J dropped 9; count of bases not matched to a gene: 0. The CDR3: CASSSGRELFF. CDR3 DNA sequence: TGTGCCAGCAGCAGCGGGAGGGAGCTGTTTTTT.

The CDR3 nucleotides are TGTGCCAGCAGTGATTTGACAGGGGCGGTACAGCCCCAGCATTTT. It is translated as CASSDLTGAVQPQHF. The chain uses TRBV6-1 and TRBJ1-5; TRBD1 agrees at 8 bases. The germline gives CDR1 MNHNS, CDR2 SASEGT. This CDR3 has 15 amino acids. The junction had 8 bases not matched to a gene; V was cut back by 3 bases and J by 7 bases.

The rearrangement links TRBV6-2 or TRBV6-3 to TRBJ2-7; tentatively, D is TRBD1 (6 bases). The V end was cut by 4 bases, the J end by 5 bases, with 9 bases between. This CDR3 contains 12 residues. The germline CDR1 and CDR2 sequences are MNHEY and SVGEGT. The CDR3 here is CASSWDTDEQYF. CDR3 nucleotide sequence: TGTGCCAGCAGTTGGGACACTGACGAGCAGTACTTC.

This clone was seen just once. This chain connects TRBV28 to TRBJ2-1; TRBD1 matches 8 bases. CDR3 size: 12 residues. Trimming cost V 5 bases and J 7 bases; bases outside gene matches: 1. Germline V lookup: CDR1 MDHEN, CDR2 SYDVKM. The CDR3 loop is CASSRQGNEQFF. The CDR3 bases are TGTGCCAGCAGTAGACAGGGGAATGAGCAGTTCTTC.

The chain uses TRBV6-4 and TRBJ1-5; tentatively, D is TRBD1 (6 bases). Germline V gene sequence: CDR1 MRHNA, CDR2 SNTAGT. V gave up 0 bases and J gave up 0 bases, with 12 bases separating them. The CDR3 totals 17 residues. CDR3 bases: TGTGCCAGCAGTGACTCGAGGGGGGGATATAGCAATCAGCCCCAGCATTTT. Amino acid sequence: CASSDSRGGYSNQPQHF.